This T cell receptor beta chain was captured by sequencing in a study of blood T cell repertoires in COVID-19. At the level of the study: Nucleic acid was either cDNA or gDNA, and it came from T cells, B-cell-depleted T cells, or PBMCs.

This CDR3 is 15 amino acids long. The V and J ends lost 0 bases and 3 bases, in that order; junction bases with no gene match: 3. Germline assignment: CDR1 KGHSH and CDR2 LQKENI. As handled by the study authors: Estimation of nucleated cell counts was performed using reference gene primer amplification. Clones were sequenced by immunoSEQ multiplex PCR, and TCRdb holds only the in-frame ones, with some missing. That table furnishes V, J and clone size, whereas the DNA furnished D and trimming. There are around 200,000 clones in the sample; approximately 85% occur only once, and 4.5% to 7% lies in the top ten.

This chain connects TRBV18 to TRBJ2-5, with TRBD1 identical over 8 bases. The receptor comes from a man aged 40-49 years with acute COVID-19. Sequencing used PBMCs or T cells enriched from blood (not recorded which). The CDR3 reads CASSPPETGEETQYF. The CDR3 nucleotides are TGTGCCAGCTCACCACCCGAGACAGGGGAAGAGACCCAGTACTTC. The complete variable domain, with remaining parts taken from reference TRBV18 and TRBJ2-5, reads NAGVMQNPRHLVRRRGQEARLRCSPMKGHSHVYWYRQLPEEGLKFMVYLQKENIIDESGMPKERFSAEFPKEGPSILRIQQVVRGDSAAYFCASSPPETGEETQYFGPGTRLLVL.